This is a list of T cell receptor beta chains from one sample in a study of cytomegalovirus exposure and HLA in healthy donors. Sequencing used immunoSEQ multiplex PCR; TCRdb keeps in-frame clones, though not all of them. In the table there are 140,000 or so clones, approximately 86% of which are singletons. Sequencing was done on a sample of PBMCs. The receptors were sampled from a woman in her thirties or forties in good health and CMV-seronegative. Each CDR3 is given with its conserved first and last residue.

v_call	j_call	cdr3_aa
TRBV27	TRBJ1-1	CASSPFRQGAYTEAFF
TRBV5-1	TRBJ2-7	CASSPSGATYEQYF
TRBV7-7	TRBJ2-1	CASSGRLAGNNEQFF
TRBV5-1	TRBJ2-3	CASSLGGTSTDTQYF
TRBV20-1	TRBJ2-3	CSPSADTQYF
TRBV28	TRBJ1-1	CASILLGGNTEAFF
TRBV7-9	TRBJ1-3	CSSSILAGAGNTIYF
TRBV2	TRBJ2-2	CASRSSSYTGELFF
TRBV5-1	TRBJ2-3	CASSLGQGALGTQYF
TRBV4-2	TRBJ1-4	CASTPGGEANEKLFF
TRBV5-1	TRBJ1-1	CASSPLLQGAEAFF
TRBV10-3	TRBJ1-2	CAISVGTGGGYGYTF
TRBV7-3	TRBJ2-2	CASSYPTSGKQNTGELFF
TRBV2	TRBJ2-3	CASSSYTDTQYF
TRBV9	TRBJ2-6	CASSLGTGVGSGANVLTF
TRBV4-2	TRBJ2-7	CASSQDFGSYEQYF
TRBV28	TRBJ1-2	CASSFVEGLDYGYTF
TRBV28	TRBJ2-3	CASSPQRERESDTQYF
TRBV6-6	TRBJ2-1	CASSLAGGGGNEQFF
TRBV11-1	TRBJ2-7	CASSLGQITYEQYF
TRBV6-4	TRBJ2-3	CASSDSKAGGISTDTQYF
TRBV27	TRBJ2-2	CASKGLAGTGELFF